The 3 T cell receptor beta chains in this list originate from one sample, sequenced in a study of vaccination effects on CD4 cells after COVID-19 (dated by TCRdb to 2021 to 2024). To identify antigen-specific CD4+ T cell clonotypes by their expansion, the ViraFEST assay first stimulated PBMC with viral peptide pools and then applied TCR sequencing. After less than 13 days of culture, CD4+ T cells were isolated with the EasySep CD4+ T cell isolation kit. Library creation used the immunoSEQ multiplex PCR assay. Entries here come from immuneACCESS through TCRdb and include only in-frame sequences with V and J called. Some clones fail to appear in such tables; in the studies checked, an unresolved V gene covers under half of the shortfall, and the cause of the remainder is unknown. The sample includes about 11,000 clones, with about 74% observed a single time. The ten biggest clones cover roughly a quarter of the sample.

These receptors are not linked to any known antigen. This sample comprised CD4+ T cells from PBMCs cultured with HCoV-229E spike peptides, obtained before COVID-19 vaccination. The cell subset or site label on this specimen signifies: HCoV-229E spike overlapping peptide pool stimulation. The receptors here all came from a human donor who received a COVID-19 vaccine.

The rearrangement uses TRBV7-2 and TRBJ2-6, with D possibly being TRBD1 (5 bases). CDR1 is SGHTA and CDR2 is FQGNSA in the germline V gene. This CDR3 spans 15 amino acids. V lost 8 bases, J lost 2 bases, and 13 bases lay in between. This CDR3 reads CASLQGFTGANVLTF. The DNA of the CDR3 is TGTGCCAGCCTGCAGGGATTTACTGGGGCCAACGTCCTGACTTTC.

The genes are TRBV29-1 and TRBJ2-7; 9 bases agree with TRBD1. This CDR3 has 16 residues. The V gene's germline CDR1 is SQVTM and CDR2 ANQGSEA. V dropped 4 bases and J dropped 2; count of bases not matched to a gene: 12. The CDR3, as DNA: TGCAGCGTTGTTTGGGGACCGGGACAGGGAACCTACGAGCAGTACTTC. This translates into CSVVWGPGQGTYEQYF.

The rearrangement links TRBV28 to TRBJ2-1; D is uncertain. The CDR3 runs to 15 residues. Trimming took off 1 base at V and 8 bases at J, with 15 bases between the two ends. From germline, CDR1 is MDHEN and CDR2 SYDVKM. The CDR3 DNA reads as TGTGCCAGCAGTTTATTATCGAAGGGCCGCGATGAGCAGTTCTTC. It is translated as CASSLLSKGRDEQFF. Filled out from reference TRBV28 and TRBJ2-1, the complete variable domain reads DVKVTQSSRYLVKRTGEKVFLECVQDMDHENMFWYRQDPGLGLRLIYFSYDVKMKEKGDIPEGYSVSREKKERFSLILESASTNQTSMYLCASSLLSKGRDEQFFGPGTRLTVL.